One sample yielded the 8 T cell receptor beta chains listed below, sequenced in a study of CD8 T cells in ankylosing spondylitis. From the 5' RACE reads, TCRdb called clonotypes with MiXCR, one entry per CDR3 protein. Of about 160,000 distinct CDR3 sequences detected, just over 9.5% appear once; the ten largest clones hold over 13%. The specimen was blood, either unsorted or a sorted T cell fraction (not recorded which). The receptors were gathered from a female donor with ankylosing spondylitis or in good health (not recorded which).

This clonotype was seen more than once but under ten times. The chain has TRBV9 and TRBJ2-1; 15 bases fit TRBD2. The CDR3 runs 19 residues. Germline CDR1 SGDLS, CDR2 YYNGEE. J gave up 2 bases and V 4 bases, and 10 bases lay outside the gene matches. CDR3: CASSPRGLAGGNAYNEQFF. Here the CDR3 DNA reads TGTGCCAGCAGCCCCCGGGGACTAGCGGGAGGTAACGCCTACAATGAGCAGTTCTTC.

This clonotype was found a few times. The J gene is TRBJ2-1, the V gene TRBV27; possibly TRBD2 for D (6 bases). V was cut by 5 bases and J by 5 bases, with 19 bases left in between. The CDR3 totals 16 residues. CDR1 is MNHEY, CDR2 SMNVEV, per germline (reference sequence). The CDR3: CASSPPDYWGDNEQFF. As DNA, the CDR3 is TGTGCCAGCAGTCCCCCGGACTACTGGGGGGACAATGAGCAGTTCTTC.

The V gene is TRBV28, the J gene TRBJ2-7; no reliable D call. CDR1 and CDR2 from the germline V gene are MDHEN and SYDVKM. CDR3 length: 11 residues. The germline V and J ends were trimmed by 2 bases and 9 bases, with 8 bases remaining between them. The CDR3 DNA reads TGTGCCAGCAGTTTAAGGGATGGGCAGTACTTC. It codes for CASSLRDGQYF.

This clonotype was counted a few times. The chain uses TRBV7-8 and TRBJ2-4; D unresolved. CDR1 SGHVS and CDR2 FQNEAQ come from the germline V gene. The length of the CDR3 is 12 residues. V was trimmed by 6 bases and J by 6 bases, leaving 9 bases between them. CDR3 sequence (DNA): TGTGCCAGCAGGGACGCTTCAAACATTCAGTACTTC. It translates to CASRDASNIQYF.

This clonotype has a count of ten or more. V usage is TRBV7-9 and J usage is TRBJ2-1; 10 bases align to TRBD2. CDR1 and CDR2 from the germline V gene are SEHNR and FQNEAQ (reference sequence). The CDR3 is 13 residues long. The V gene end was trimmed by 10 bases and the J gene end by 5 bases; junction bases not matched to a gene: 5. In DNA, the CDR3 is TGTGCCAAGGGGACTAGCGCCCACAATGAGCAGTTCTTC. This translates into CAKGTSAHNEQFF.

The V gene is TRBV30, the J gene TRBJ2-3; D gene unclear. V lost 4 bases and J 0 bases, leaving 11 bases between the germline ends. Looked up from germline, CDR1 is GTSNPN and CDR2 is SVGIG (reference sequence). The CDR3 covers 14 residues. The CDR3: CAWTSLPSTDTQYF. Written as DNA, the CDR3 is TGTGCCTGGACCTCTCTCCCTAGCACAGATACGCAGTATTTT.

This clonotype was detected only a few times. The genes are TRBV9 and TRBJ1-1; D call uncertain. Trimming left V 2 bases short and J 4 bases short, with 9 bases between. The CDR3 covers 13 residues. From germline, CDR1 is SGDLS and CDR2 YYNGEE. CDR3 loop: CASSVSAGTEAFF. In nucleotides, the CDR3 is TGTGCCAGCAGCGTGAGCGCGGGCACTGAAGCTTTCTTT.

Only a few counts were recorded for this clonotype. The V gene is TRBV6-1, the J gene TRBJ2-1; TRBD2 matches at 10 bases. J gave up 7 bases and V 3 bases, and 3 bases lay outside the gene matches. Looked up from germline, CDR1 is MNHNS and CDR2 is SASEGT. The CDR3 extends over 14 amino acids. CDR3 sequence (DNA): TGTGCCAGCAGTGATAGCGGGAGGTCGAATGAGCAGTTCTTC. Translating it yields CASSDSGRSNEQFF.